These 27 T cell receptor beta chains share one sample of origin, sequenced in a study of cytomegalovirus exposure and HLA in healthy donors. Both 60 Vbeta primers and 13 Jbeta primers went into the PCR. Sequenced by immunoSEQ multiplex PCR; TCRdb stores in-frame clones only, minus some. This table lists 56,000 or so clones. The sample was PBMCs. Receptor source: a man aged 35-49 years in good health and CMV-seropositive.

V usage is TRBV30 and J usage is TRBJ1-5, with a tentative D call TRBD1 (5 bases). This CDR3 is built from 13 residues. Germline CDR1 GTSNPN, CDR2 SVGIG (reference sequence). V was shortened by 0 bases and J by 2 bases, with 5 bases between the two germline ends. CDR3 coding DNA: TGTGCCTGGAGTGTACAGGGCAATCAGCCCCAGCATTTT. Its translation: CAWSVQGNQPQHF.

CDR3 DNA: TGTGCCAGCTCACCCACTAGCGGGACCGACTACGAGCAGTACTTC. Encoded protein: CASSPTSGTDYEQYF. V and J are TRBV18 and TRBJ2-7; 10 bases align to TRBD2. The V gene end was trimmed by 3 bases and the J gene end by 3 bases; junction bases not matched to a gene: 5. CDR1 and CDR2 from the germline V gene are KGHSH and LQKENI. CDR3 size: 15 residues.

The chain carries TRBV18 and TRBJ1-1; 9 bases match TRBD1. This CDR3 spans 13 amino acids. CDR1 is KGHSH and CDR2 is LQKENI in the germline V gene. V dropped 3 bases and J dropped 8; count of bases not matched to a gene: 4. This chain's CDR3 is CASSPGQGKEAFF. The DNA for the CDR3 is TGTGCCAGCTCACCCGGACAGGGGAAGGAAGCTTTCTTT. Drawing the rest from reference TRBV18 and TRBJ1-1, the complete variable domain is NAGVMQNPRHLVRRRGQEARLRCSPMKGHSHVYWYRQLPEEGLKFMVYLQKENIIDESGMPKERFSAEFPKEGPSILRIQQVVRGDSAAYFCASSPGQGKEAFFGQGTRLTVV.

The chain employs TRBV5-1 and TRBJ2-2; D is unclear. This CDR3 has 15 amino acids. Germline V CDR1 and CDR2: SGHRS, YFSETQ. V dropped 0 bases and J dropped 5 bases, with 11 bases sitting between them. CDR3 nucleotides: TGCGCCAGCAGCTTGGCGGGTACGGGTACCGGGGAGCTGTTTTTT. Translation: CASSLAGTGTGELFF.

Written as DNA, the CDR3 is TGCAGCGCTGAGTTGGCGGGGGGCTACACCTTC. This sequence encodes CSAELAGGYTF. The chain is built from TRBV29-1 and TRBJ1-2; D remains ambiguous. With 7 bases removed from V and 8 bases from J, the gap between germline ends came to 14 bases. The CDR3 length is 11 residues. The V gene's germline CDR1 is SQVTM and CDR2 ANQGSEA.

The chain joins TRBV7-9 to TRBJ2-7; D is undetermined. The V end was cut by 3 bases, the J end by 3 bases, with 15 bases between. Germline assignment: CDR1 SEHNR and CDR2 FQNEAQ (reference sequence). This CDR3 comprises 15 residues. CDR3 DNA sequence: TGTGCCAGCAGCTTCTCAGGATATTCTATCTACGAGCAGTACTTC. It yields the protein CASSFSGYSIYEQYF.

This sequence joins TRBV6-6 and TRBJ2-7, with TRBD1 matching over 9 bases. CDR1 MNHNY and CDR2 SVGAGI come from the germline V gene (reference sequence). Trimming cost V 4 bases and J 3 bases; bases outside gene matches: 7. The CDR3 has 15 residues. The CDR3 reads CASSSTGGVYYEQYF. CDR3 sequence (DNA): TGTGCCAGCAGTTCCACAGGGGGCGTATACTACGAGCAGTACTTC.

The chain is built from TRBV18 and TRBJ2-7; 7 nucleotides match TRBD1. The CDR3 is 16 residues long. V lost 0 bases, J lost 2 bases, and 7 bases stayed unmatched. Germline-derived CDR1 and CDR2 are KGHSH and LQKENI. This chain's CDR3 is CASSPPVGTATYEQYF. The CDR3 nucleotides read TGTGCCAGCTCACCACCGGTTGGGACAGCTACCTACGAGCAGTACTTC.

The chain joins TRBV6-5 to TRBJ2-4; 7 nucleotides agree with TRBD2. The CDR3 runs to 15 residues. V shed 6 bases and J 0 bases; nucleotides not matched to a gene: 5. Germline V CDR1 and CDR2: MNHEY, SVGAGI. The CDR3 region is CASRGGGRAKNIQYF. The CDR3 coding sequence is TGTGCCAGCAGGGGCGGGGGAAGAGCCAAAAACATTCAGTACTTC.

The V gene is TRBV5-1, the J gene TRBJ1-4; TRBD1 agrees at 7 bases. From germline, CDR1 is SGHRS and CDR2 YFSETQ. The CDR3 length is 14 residues. The V and J ends lost 0 bases and 7 bases, in that order; junction bases with no gene match: 3. The CDR3 loop is CASSLGQGLEKLFF. As DNA, the CDR3 is TGCGCCAGCAGCTTGGGACAGGGTCTTGAAAAACTGTTTTTT.

CDR3 DNA: TGTGCCAGCAGTCTTCAGCGGGCCACAGATACGCAGTATTTT. Its protein product is CASSLQRATDTQYF. The gene calls are TRBV6-5 and TRBJ2-3; D possibly corresponds to TRBD2 (6 bases). The germline gives CDR1 MNHEY, CDR2 SVGAGI. The germline V and J ends were trimmed by 5 bases and 2 bases, with 11 bases remaining between them. The CDR3 is 14 residues long.

This chain joins TRBV6-6 and TRBJ2-3; 8 bases are a match to TRBD1. The germline V gene has CDR1 MNHNY and CDR2 SVGAGI (reference sequence). The CDR3 consists of 16 residues. V lost 2 bases and J lost 3; bases outside the gene matches: 7. The CDR3 reads CASSYPGTGGTDTQYF. Written as DNA, the CDR3 is TGTGCCAGCAGTTACCCCGGGACAGGAGGAACAGATACGCAGTATTTT.

The chain is built from TRBV6-6 and TRBJ2-1; perhaps TRBD2 as D (6 bases). V gave up 5 bases and J gave up 4 bases, with 15 bases separating them. CDR3 length equals 15 residues. Germline assignment: CDR1 MNHNY and CDR2 SVGAGI (reference sequence). The CDR3, as DNA: TGTGCCAGCAGTCCCGCGGGACTCAATTACAATGAGCAGTTCTTC. Amino acids: CASSPAGLNYNEQFF.

This rearrangement joins TRBV6-5 to TRBJ1-1; unclear D gene. V was clipped by 6 bases and J by 3 bases, with 5 bases between them. Per germline, CDR1 MNHEY and CDR2 SVGAGI. The CDR3 sequence is 11 residues long. The CDR3 loop reads CASRADTEAFF. CDR3 bases: TGTGCCAGCAGGGCCGACACTGAAGCTTTCTTT.

The CDR3 sequence: CASSQVAGGGELFF. The CDR3 DNA sequence: TGCGCCAGCAGCCAAGTGGCAGGGGGCGGGGAGCTGTTTTTT. This sequence joins TRBV4-3 and TRBJ2-2, with 7 bases fitting TRBD1. The CDR3 has 14 residues. The V and J ends lost 1 base and 7 bases, in that order; junction bases with no gene match: 3. Germline-derived CDR1 and CDR2 are LGHNA and YSLEER.

This chain links TRBV7-8 with TRBJ1-1, with 8 bases fitting TRBD1. The CDR3 loop spans 14 amino acids. V lost 5 bases and J lost 9; bases outside the gene matches: 11. The germline CDR1 and CDR2 sequences are SGHVS and FQNEAQ. The CDR3 DNA reads as TGTGCCAGCAGCACCCGGACAGGGTTAGGGAAAGCTTTCTTT. As protein: CASSTRTGLGKAFF.

This chain connects TRBV28 to TRBJ1-5, with D perhaps matching TRBD1 (5 bases). The ends were cut back, 7 bases at V and 1 base at J, with 11 bases in the middle. CDR3 length: 14 residues. CDR1 and CDR2 (germline): MDHEN, SYDVKM. In DNA form, the CDR3 reads TGTGCCAGCAACAGGATAATAAGCAATCAGCCCCAGCATTTT. It translates to CASNRIISNQPQHF.

The V call is TRBV4-1, the J call TRBJ2-7; D gene unclear. The CDR3 has 13 amino acids. Germline CDR1 is MGHRA and CDR2 is YSYEKL. V was pared by 1 base and J by 4 bases, with 8 bases between. The CDR3 region has the DNA TGCGCCAGCAGCCAAGGTCTCGCGTACGAGCAGTACTTC. This codes for CASSQGLAYEQYF.

The rearrangement links TRBV5-1 to TRBJ2-1, with 7 bases matching TRBD2. V trimming: 0 bases; J trimming: 4 bases; junction bases outside the gene matches: 4. The CDR3 runs 15 residues. The germline gives CDR1 SGHRS, CDR2 YFSETQ. CDR3 region: CASSLALAAYNEQFF. CDR3 nucleotides: TGCGCCAGCAGCTTGGCTCTAGCGGCATACAATGAGCAGTTCTTC.

This rearrangement joins TRBV6-5 to TRBJ2-2, with 7 bases fitting TRBD2. CDR1 and CDR2 (germline): MNHEY, SVGAGI. The CDR3 is made up of 15 amino acids. Losses at the gene ends were 2 bases for V and 5 bases for J; bases not matched to a gene: 5. The chain's CDR3 is CASSYNGGGTGELFF. The CDR3 DNA reads as TGTGCCAGCAGTTACAATGGCGGGGGAACCGGGGAGCTGTTTTTT.

DNA of the CDR3: TGTGCCAGCAGTGTCCCGACAGGGGGGCATGAAAAACTGTTTTTT. Encoded protein: CASSVPTGGHEKLFF. V is TRBV6-1 and J is TRBJ1-4; 9 nucleotides align to TRBD1. The ends lost 4 bases at V and 6 bases at J; junction bases unmatched: 6. The V gene's germline CDR1 is MNHNS and CDR2 SASEGT. The CDR3 has 15 residues.

The chain uses TRBV29-1 and TRBJ2-2; D uncertain. V dropped 0 bases and J dropped 2 bases, with 10 bases sitting between them. Germline lookup yields CDR1 SQVTM and CDR2 ANQGSEA. The CDR3 consists of 15 residues. This chain's CDR3 is CSVEDSNYNTGELFF. The CDR3 DNA reads TGCAGCGTTGAAGATAGCAACTACAACACCGGGGAGCTGTTTTTT.

The chain links TRBV9 to TRBJ2-5; 10 bases line up with TRBD2. The CDR3 spans 17 residues. The germline V gene encodes CDR1 SGDLS and CDR2 YYNGEE. V was clipped by 0 bases and J by 1 base; unmatched bases: 6. CDR3 in amino acids: CASSVGVWTSGQETQYF. The CDR3 DNA reads as TGTGCCAGCAGCGTAGGTGTCTGGACTAGCGGCCAAGAGACCCAGTACTTC.

This rearrangement joins TRBV5-8 to TRBJ2-1; possible D gene TRBD2, 6 bases. Germline V gene data show CDR1 as SGHTS and CDR2 as YDEGEE. The CDR3 is 13 residues long. The V and J ends lost 4 bases and 6 bases respectively, with 11 bases between them. CDR3 nucleotide sequence: TGTGCCAGCAGCCCGGACGGGGGCAATGAGCAGTTCTTC. This encodes CASSPDGGNEQFF.

This chain joins TRBV6-1 and TRBJ2-5; 8 nucleotides match TRBD1. After removal of 0 bases from V and 4 bases from J, the junction contained 10 bases not matched to a gene. The CDR3 spans 17 residues. CDR1 is MNHNS and CDR2 is SASEGT in the germline V gene. CDR3 loop: CASSEALHLTGGETQYF. In DNA form, the CDR3 reads TGTGCCAGCAGTGAAGCGCTTCACCTAACAGGGGGAGAGACCCAGTACTTC.

The chain recombines TRBV7-9 with TRBJ2-1; TRBD1 might be the D (6 bases). V lost 6 bases and J 7 bases, leaving 10 bases between the germline ends. Germline assignment: CDR1 SEHNR and CDR2 FQNEAQ (reference sequence). CDR3 length: 12 residues. In nucleotides, the CDR3 is TGTGCCAGCAGAGATAGGGGGAATGAGCAGTTCTTC. Encoded protein: CASRDRGNEQFF.

In DNA, the CDR3 is TGTGCCAGCAGTTTATACCCAGGAGTCATGGGGAGGGATGAGCAGTTCTTC. Amino acids: CASSLYPGVMGRDEQFF. The gene calls are TRBV27 and TRBJ2-1; TRBD2 agrees at 7 bases. With V trimmed by 1 base and J by 8 bases, 14 bases remained unmatched. This CDR3 spans 17 amino acids. Germline V gene lookup returns CDR1 MNHEY and CDR2 SMNVEV (reference sequence).